This T cell receptor beta chain was profiled in a study of blood T cell repertoires in COVID-19. Assay: immunoSEQ multiplex PCR; the TCRdb copy retains only in-frame clones and omits some. Among 150,000 to 200,000 clones listed, approximately 91% were seen once. The CDR3 has 16 residues. Trimming shortened V by 4 bases and J by 5 bases, and 19 bases separated the two germline ends. Germline V lookup: CDR1 SGHNT, CDR2 YYREEE (reference sequence). The receptor's source is a man younger than 35 with COVID-19, enrolled during active disease. Sequencing used peripheral blood. J is TRBJ2-1 and V is TRBV5-4; perhaps TRBD1 as D (5 bases). The CDR3 DNA sequence: TGTGCCAGCAGCAAACCTTTGGAAGACAGAGACAATGAGCAGTTCTTC. Translating gives CASSKPLEDRDNEQFF.